The 19 T cell receptor beta chains reported below all come from one sample, sequenced in a study of blood T cell repertoires in COVID-19. Sequencing used immunoSEQ multiplex PCR; TCRdb keeps in-frame clones, though not all of them. Seen here are some 150,000 clones, about 80% observed once, and the top ten hold 4.5% to 5.5%. The sequenced sample consisted of peripheral blood. These receptor sequences come from a human donor in a cohort sampled during active COVID-19.

The CDR3 nucleotides are TGTGCCAGCAGCTTAGGCCCGGCAGGGGGAGTTGAAAAACTGTTTTTT. Its translation: CASSLGPAGGVEKLFF. The rearrangement joins TRBV7-9 to TRBJ1-4, with TRBD1 matching over 7 bases. Germline loops: CDR1 SEHNR, CDR2 FQNEAQ (reference sequence). The CDR3 covers 16 residues. The J segment lost 7 bases and the V segment lost 1 base, leaving 9 bases of the junction unmatched.

J is TRBJ2-2 and V is TRBV29-1; TRBD1 agrees at 11 bases. CDR1 is SQVTM, CDR2 ANQGSEA, per germline. V dropped 6 bases and J dropped 7; count of bases not matched to a gene: 19. The CDR3 has 18 amino acids. The CDR3 DNA is TGCAGCGTCACCCGGACGGCTGGGACAGGGGGGTTCTTCGGGGAGCTGTTTTTT. Translating it yields CSVTRTAGTGGFFGELFF.

This clone has just a few counts. The rearrangement uses TRBV28 and TRBJ2-7, with 8 bases aligning to TRBD2. The germline V gene encodes CDR1 MDHEN and CDR2 SYDVKM. J gave up 2 bases and V 3 bases, and 15 bases lay outside the gene matches. This CDR3 is built from 18 residues. The CDR3 spells CASSFLGGRGGRPYEQYF. CDR3 DNA: TGTGCCAGCAGTTTCCTGGGGGGCCGCGGGGGGCGCCCCTACGAGCAGTACTTC.

This chain links TRBV6-1 with TRBJ2-6, with D maybe TRBD2 (6 bases). Trimming shortened V by 3 bases and J by 0 bases, and 18 bases separated the two germline ends. The CDR3 is 19 amino acids. Germline V lookup: CDR1 MNHNS, CDR2 SASEGT. CDR3 sequence reads: CASSDSGLADLSGANVLTF. The DNA for the CDR3 is TGTGCCAGCAGTGATTCTGGATTAGCGGATCTCTCTGGGGCCAACGTCCTGACTTTC.

The genes are TRBV18 and TRBJ1-2; 10 nucleotides agree with TRBD1. The junction had 9 bases not matched to a gene; V was cut back by 3 bases and J by 8 bases. Per the germline V gene, CDR1 is KGHSH and CDR2 is LQKENI. The CDR3 sequence is 15 residues long. CDR3 protein: CASSPGQGDPEGYTF. As DNA, the CDR3 is TGTGCCAGCTCACCCGGACAGGGGGACCCTGAGGGCTACACCTTC.

The count of this clone is one. The genes are TRBV6-5 and TRBJ1-1; the D is unclear. This CDR3 is built from 13 residues. Germline CDR1 MNHEY, CDR2 SVGAGI. Trimming shortened V by 5 bases and J by 14 bases, and 21 bases separated the two germline ends. In DNA form, the CDR3 reads TGTGCCAGCAGTAAATCACCGGGTTCCAACCCCTTCTTT. Translating it yields CASSKSPGSNPFF.

The chain combines TRBV6-1 with TRBJ2-7, with D perhaps TRBD2 (6 bases). The CDR3 covers 15 residues. Trimming removed 0 bases from V and 6 bases from J, with 15 bases in between. Germline V CDR1 and CDR2: MNHNS, SASEGT. CDR3 in amino acids: CASSEALTSRGEQYV. The CDR3 DNA follows: TGTGCCAGCAGTGAAGCCCTGACTAGTAGGGGCGAGCAGTACGTC.

V is TRBV10-3 and J is TRBJ2-1, with TRBD1 matching over 10 bases. V shed 8 bases, J shed 6 bases, and the junction held 4 bases outside the gene matches. This CDR3 region has 13 residues. Germline V gene data show CDR1 as ENHRY and CDR2 as SYGVKD. CDR3 DNA: TGTGCCATCGACAGGGGGCAGGGCAATGAGCAGTTCTTC. Its translation: CAIDRGQGNEQFF.

The chain joins TRBV13 to TRBJ2-7; TRBD1 aligns across 9 bases. Germline V gives CDR1 PRHDT, CDR2 FYEKMQ (reference sequence). After removal of 0 bases from V and 3 bases from J, the junction contained 0 bases not matched to a gene. The CDR3 runs 14 residues. The CDR3 DNA is TGTGCCAGCAGCTTAGGGGACAGGGGCTACGAGCAGTACTTC. This codes for CASSLGDRGYEQYF.

V usage is TRBV9 and J usage is TRBJ1-1; TRBD1 aligns across 11 bases. CDR3 length: 15 amino acids. The germline CDR1 and CDR2 sequences are SGDLS and YYNGEE. Trimming cost V 8 bases and J 3 bases; bases outside gene matches: 9. CDR3 DNA: TGTGCCAGTGGGGGACAGGGGGTTATCGACACTGAAGCTTTCTTT. It is translated as CASGGQGVIDTEAFF. The full variable domain, completed using reference TRBV9 and TRBJ1-1, is DSGVTQTPKHLITATGQRVTLRCSPRSGDLSVYWYQQSLDQGLQFLIQYYNGEERAKGNILERFSAQQFPDLHSELNLSSLELGDSALYFCASGGQGVIDTEAFFGQGTRLTVV.

J is TRBJ2-3 and V is TRBV19; 8 bases line up with TRBD2. After removal of 3 bases from V and 3 bases from J, the junction contained 11 bases not matched to a gene. Germline CDR1 is LNHDA and CDR2 is SQIVND (reference sequence). The CDR3 spans 17 residues. CDR3 region: CASSMAVLAGRTDTQYF. The CDR3, as DNA: TGTGCCAGTAGTATGGCAGTTCTAGCGGGCAGAACAGATACGCAGTATTTT. The full variable domain, completed using reference TRBV19 and TRBJ2-3, is DGGITQSPKYLFRKEGQNVTLSCEQNLNHDAMYWYRQDPGQGLRLIYYSQIVNDFQKGDIAEGYSVSREKKESFPLTVTSAQKNPTAFYLCASSMAVLAGRTDTQYFGPGTRLTVL.

This sequence joins TRBV5-6 and TRBJ2-2, with TRBD2 as a possible D gene (6 bases). Germline V gives CDR1 SGHDT, CDR2 YYEEEE. CDR3 length: 17 residues. Trimming left V 4 bases short and J 1 base short, with 17 bases between. The CDR3 region is CASSPEGRQVNTGELFF. The CDR3 bases are TGTGCCAGCAGCCCGGAGGGTAGGCAGGTGAACACCGGGGAGCTGTTTTTT.

The chain carries TRBV5-5 and TRBJ1-1; the match to TRBD1 covers 7 bases. CDR1 is SGHKS, CDR2 YYEKEE, per germline (reference sequence). V lost 4 bases, J lost 1 base, and 7 bases stayed unmatched. The CDR3 consists of 15 residues. The CDR3 bases are TGTGCCAGCAGCCTCCTGGGACAGCCGAACACTGAAGCTTTCTTT. Protein product: CASSLLGQPNTEAFF.

The CDR3 DNA reads as TGTGCCAGCAGCTTAGGTCAGGGTGACACTGAAGCTTTCTTT. Protein sequence: CASSLGQGDTEAFF. The chain joins TRBV7-9 to TRBJ1-1; TRBD1 might be the D (5 bases). This CDR3 comprises 14 residues. Trimming pared 1 base from V and 3 bases from J, leaving 9 bases between. Germline values: CDR1 SEHNR, CDR2 FQNEAQ (reference sequence).

This clone was seen more than once but under ten times. The chain employs TRBV28 and TRBJ2-3; the match to TRBD1 covers 11 bases. V lost 6 bases and J lost 8; bases outside the gene matches: 10. The CDR3 covers 15 residues. Per germline, CDR1 MDHEN and CDR2 SYDVKM. This CDR3 reads CASSPGQGEVGTQYF. CDR3 sequence (DNA): TGTGCCAGCAGCCCGGGACAGGGGGAAGTTGGTACGCAGTATTTT.

This chain connects TRBV6-9 to TRBJ1-1; weak D call: TRBD1 (6 bases). Germline V gene sequence: CDR1 MNHGY, CDR2 SVAAGI. The length of the CDR3 is 17 residues. The V and J ends lost 5 bases and 1 base respectively, with 20 bases between them. CDR3 amino acids: CASSHPIAGGPNTEAFF. The CDR3 coding sequence is TGTGCCAGCAGTCACCCTATAGCGGGGGGCCCGAACACTGAAGCTTTCTTT.

This clone was picked up a small number of times. This rearrangement joins TRBV18 to TRBJ2-2; the D gene is possibly TRBD1 (5 bases). Trimming took off 5 bases at V and 3 bases at J, with 10 bases between the two ends. Per germline, CDR1 KGHSH and CDR2 LQKENI. CDR3 size: 14 residues. DNA of the CDR3: TGTGCCAGCTCATCACGACAGTACACCGGGGAGCTGTTTTTT. Translation gives CASSSRQYTGELFF.

The gene calls are TRBV5-4 and TRBJ1-3, with D tentatively TRBD1 (6 bases). Deletions cut 4 bases from V and 2 bases from J, with 10 bases between. The CDR3 length is 14 residues. The germline V gene has CDR1 SGHNT and CDR2 YYREEE (reference sequence). Here the CDR3 DNA reads TGTGCCAGCAGCCCAGGACAGCCTGGAAACACCATATATTTT. It translates to CASSPGQPGNTIYF.

The V and J genes are TRBV6-2 or TRBV6-3 and TRBJ2-7; 9 bases match TRBD2. The CDR3 loop spans 19 amino acids. The V gene's germline CDR1 is MNHEY and CDR2 SVGEGT. J lost 6 bases, V lost 0 bases, and 18 bases had no gene match. The DNA of the CDR3 is TGTGCCAGCAGTTACTCGTTGGGACTAGCCTCCAGGACTTATGGCGAGCAGTACGTC. Amino acids: CASSYSLGLASRTYGEQYV.